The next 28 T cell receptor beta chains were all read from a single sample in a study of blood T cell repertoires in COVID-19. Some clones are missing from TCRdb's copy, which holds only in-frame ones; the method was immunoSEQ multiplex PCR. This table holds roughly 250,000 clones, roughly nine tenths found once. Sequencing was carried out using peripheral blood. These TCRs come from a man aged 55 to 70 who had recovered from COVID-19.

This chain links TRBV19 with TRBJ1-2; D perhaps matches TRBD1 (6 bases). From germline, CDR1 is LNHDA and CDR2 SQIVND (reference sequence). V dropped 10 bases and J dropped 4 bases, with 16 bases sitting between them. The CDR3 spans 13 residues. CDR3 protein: CATQRTDFYGYTF. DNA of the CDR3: TGTGCCACCCAACGGACAGATTTCTATGGCTACACCTTC.

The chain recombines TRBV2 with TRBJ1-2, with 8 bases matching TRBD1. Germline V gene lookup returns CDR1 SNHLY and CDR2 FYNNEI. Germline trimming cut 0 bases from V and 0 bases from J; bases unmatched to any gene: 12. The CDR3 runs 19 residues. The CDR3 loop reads CASSEAGDRMGRTNYGYTF. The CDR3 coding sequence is TGTGCCAGCAGTGAAGCAGGGGACAGGATGGGGAGAACTAACTATGGCTACACCTTC.

DNA of the CDR3: TGTGCCACCAGTGATTACAAGAACACTGAAGCTTTCTTT. This sequence encodes CATSDYKNTEAFF. This chain links TRBV24-1 with TRBJ1-1; no reliable D call. CDR1 is KGHDR and CDR2 is SFDVKD in the germline V gene. The V gene lost 2 bases and the J gene lost 1 base, with 4 bases spanning the gap. The CDR3 totals 13 residues.

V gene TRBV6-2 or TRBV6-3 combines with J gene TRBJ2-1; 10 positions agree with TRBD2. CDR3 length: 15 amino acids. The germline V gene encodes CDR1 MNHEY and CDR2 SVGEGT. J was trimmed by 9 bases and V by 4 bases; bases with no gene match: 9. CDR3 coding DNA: TGTGCCAGCAGTTTCCCGACTAGCGGGTTAGGTGAGCAGTTCTTC. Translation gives CASSFPTSGLGEQFF.

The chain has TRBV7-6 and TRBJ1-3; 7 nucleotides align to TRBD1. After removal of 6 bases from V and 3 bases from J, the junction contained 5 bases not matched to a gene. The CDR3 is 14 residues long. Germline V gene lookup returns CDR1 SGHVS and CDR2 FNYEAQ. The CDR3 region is CASSSTGVGNTIYF. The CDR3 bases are TGTGCCAGCAGTTCTACAGGGGTTGGAAACACCATATATTTT.

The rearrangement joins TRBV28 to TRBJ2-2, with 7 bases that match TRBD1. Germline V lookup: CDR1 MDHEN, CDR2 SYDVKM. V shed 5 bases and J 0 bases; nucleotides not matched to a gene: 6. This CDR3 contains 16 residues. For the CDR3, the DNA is TGTGCCAGCAGTATCCACGGGACAGCGAACACCGGGGAGCTGTTTTTT. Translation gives CASSIHGTANTGELFF.

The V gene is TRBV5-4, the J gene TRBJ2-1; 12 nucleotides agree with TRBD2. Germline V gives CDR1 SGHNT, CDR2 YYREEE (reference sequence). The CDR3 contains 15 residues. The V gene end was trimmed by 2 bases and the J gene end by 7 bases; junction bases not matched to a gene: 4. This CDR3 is CASSFQTSGGNEQFF. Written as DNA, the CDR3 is TGTGCCAGCAGCTTTCAAACTAGCGGGGGGAATGAGCAGTTCTTC. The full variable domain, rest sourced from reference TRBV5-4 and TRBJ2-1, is ETGVTQSPTHLIKTRGQQVTLRCSSQSGHNTVSWYQQALGQGPQFIFQYYREEENGRGNFPPRFSGLQFPNYSSELNVNALELDDSALYLCASSFQTSGGNEQFFGPGTRLTVL.

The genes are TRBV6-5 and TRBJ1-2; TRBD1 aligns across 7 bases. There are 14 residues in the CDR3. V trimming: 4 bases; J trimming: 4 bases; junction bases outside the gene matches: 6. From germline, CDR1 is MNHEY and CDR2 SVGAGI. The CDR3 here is CASSSGGLGYGYTF. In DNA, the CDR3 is TGTGCCAGCAGTTCAGGGGGACTCGGCTATGGCTACACCTTC.

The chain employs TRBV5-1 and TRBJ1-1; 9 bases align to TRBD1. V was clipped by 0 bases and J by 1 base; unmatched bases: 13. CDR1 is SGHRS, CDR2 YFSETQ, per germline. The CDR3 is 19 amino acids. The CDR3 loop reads CASSLGGFRTGARNTEAFF. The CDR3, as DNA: TGCGCCAGCAGCTTGGGGGGTTTTCGGACAGGGGCACGGAACACTGAAGCTTTCTTT.

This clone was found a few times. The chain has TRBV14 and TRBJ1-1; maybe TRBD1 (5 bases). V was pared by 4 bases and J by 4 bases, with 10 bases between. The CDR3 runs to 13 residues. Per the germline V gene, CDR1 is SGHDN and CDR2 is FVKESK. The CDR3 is CASSPDIRTEAFF. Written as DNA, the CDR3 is TGTGCCAGCAGCCCGGACATCCGCACTGAAGCTTTCTTT. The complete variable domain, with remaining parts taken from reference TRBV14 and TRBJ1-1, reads EAGVTQFPSHSVIEKGQTVTLRCDPISGHDNLYWYRRVMGKEIKFLLHFVKESKQDESGMPNNRFLAERTGGTYSTLKVQPAELEDSGVYFCASSPDIRTEAFFGQGTRLTVV.

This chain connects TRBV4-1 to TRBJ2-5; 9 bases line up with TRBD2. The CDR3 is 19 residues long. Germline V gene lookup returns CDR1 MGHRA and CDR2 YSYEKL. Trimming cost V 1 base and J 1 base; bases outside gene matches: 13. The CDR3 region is CASSQGTSDVLNAQETQYF. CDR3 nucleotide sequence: TGCGCCAGCAGCCAAGGGACTAGCGACGTACTTAACGCCCAAGAGACCCAGTACTTC.

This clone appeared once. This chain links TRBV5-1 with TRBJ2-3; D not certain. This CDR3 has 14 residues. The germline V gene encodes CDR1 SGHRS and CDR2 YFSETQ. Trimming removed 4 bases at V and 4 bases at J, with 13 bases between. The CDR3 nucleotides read TGCGCCAGCAGCCTCCTCGCCGGTCCAGATACGCAGTATTTT. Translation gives CASSLLAGPDTQYF.

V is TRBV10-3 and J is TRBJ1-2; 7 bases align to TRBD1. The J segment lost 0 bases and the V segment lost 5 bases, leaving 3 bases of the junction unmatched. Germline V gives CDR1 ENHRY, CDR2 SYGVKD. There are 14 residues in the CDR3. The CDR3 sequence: CAISRDSPNYGYTF. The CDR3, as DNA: TGTGCCATCAGTAGGGACAGCCCTAACTATGGCTACACCTTC.

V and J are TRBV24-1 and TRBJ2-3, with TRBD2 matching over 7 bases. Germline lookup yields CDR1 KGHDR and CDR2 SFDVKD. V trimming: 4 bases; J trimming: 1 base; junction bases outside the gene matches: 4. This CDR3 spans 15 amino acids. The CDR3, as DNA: TGTGCCACCAGTGACCCCCTAGCGGGCACAGATACGCAGTATTTT. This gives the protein CATSDPLAGTDTQYF.

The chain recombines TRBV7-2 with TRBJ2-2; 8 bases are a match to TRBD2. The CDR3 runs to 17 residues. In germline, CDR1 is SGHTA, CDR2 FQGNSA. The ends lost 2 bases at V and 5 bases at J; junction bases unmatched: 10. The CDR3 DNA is TGTGCCAGCAGCTTATTCCTGGCGGGGGGTCAGACCGGGGAGCTGTTTTTT. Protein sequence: CASSLFLAGGQTGELFF.

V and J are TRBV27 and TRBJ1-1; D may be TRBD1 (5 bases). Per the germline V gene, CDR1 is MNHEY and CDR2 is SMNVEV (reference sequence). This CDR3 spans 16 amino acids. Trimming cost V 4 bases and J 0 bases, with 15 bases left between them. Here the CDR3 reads CASSSSRGGLNTEAFF. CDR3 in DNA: TGTGCCAGCAGTTCCTCCCGTGGGGGGTTGAACACTGAAGCTTTCTTT.

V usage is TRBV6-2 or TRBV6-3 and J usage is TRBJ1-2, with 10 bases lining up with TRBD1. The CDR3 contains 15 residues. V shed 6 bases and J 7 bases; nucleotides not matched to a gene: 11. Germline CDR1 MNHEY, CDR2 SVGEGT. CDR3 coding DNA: TGTGCCAGCAGCTCACCGGGACAGGGGATCGGTGGCTACACCTTC. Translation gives CASSSPGQGIGGYTF.

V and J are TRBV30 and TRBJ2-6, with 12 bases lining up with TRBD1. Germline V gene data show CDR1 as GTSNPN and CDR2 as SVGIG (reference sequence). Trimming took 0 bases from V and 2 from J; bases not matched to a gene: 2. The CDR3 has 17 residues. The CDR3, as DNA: TGTGCCTGGAGTGTGGGACAGGGGGCGACTGGGGCCAACGTCCTGACTTTC. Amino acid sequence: CAWSVGQGATGANVLTF.

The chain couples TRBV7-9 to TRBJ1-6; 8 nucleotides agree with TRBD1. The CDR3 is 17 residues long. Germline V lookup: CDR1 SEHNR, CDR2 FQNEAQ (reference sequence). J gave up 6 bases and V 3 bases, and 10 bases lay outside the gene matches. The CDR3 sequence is CASSLGLGQALNSPLHF. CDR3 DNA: TGTGCCAGCAGCTTGGGCCTGGGACAGGCCCTTAATTCACCCCTCCACTTT.

The DNA of the CDR3 is TGCGCCAGCAGCCAAGTCCTTGGGACAGAGCAGTACTTC. Residues: CASSQVLGTEQYF. The chain is built from TRBV4-1 and TRBJ2-7; tentative D call: TRBD1 (6 bases). Trimming stripped 1 base from V and 7 bases from J, with 11 bases between. The CDR3 runs 13 residues. Per the germline V gene, CDR1 is MGHRA and CDR2 is YSYEKL.

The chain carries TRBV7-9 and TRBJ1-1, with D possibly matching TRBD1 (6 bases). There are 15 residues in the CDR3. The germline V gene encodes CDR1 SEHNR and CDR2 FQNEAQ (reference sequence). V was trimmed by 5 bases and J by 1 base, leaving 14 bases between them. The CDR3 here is CASSPNLGGNTEAFF. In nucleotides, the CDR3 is TGTGCCAGCAGCCCGAACTTAGGGGGGAACACTGAAGCTTTCTTT.

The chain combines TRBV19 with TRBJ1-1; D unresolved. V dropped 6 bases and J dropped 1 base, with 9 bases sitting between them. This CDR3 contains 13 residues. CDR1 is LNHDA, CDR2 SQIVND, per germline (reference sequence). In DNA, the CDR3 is TGTGCCAGTAGGGCAGGTCGGAACACTGAAGCTTTCTTT. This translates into CASRAGRNTEAFF.

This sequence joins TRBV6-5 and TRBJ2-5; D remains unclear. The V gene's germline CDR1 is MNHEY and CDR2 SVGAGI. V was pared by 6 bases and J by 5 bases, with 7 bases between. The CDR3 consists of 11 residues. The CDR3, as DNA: TGTGCCAGCAGCCGTATGGAGACCCAGTACTTC. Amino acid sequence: CASSRMETQYF.

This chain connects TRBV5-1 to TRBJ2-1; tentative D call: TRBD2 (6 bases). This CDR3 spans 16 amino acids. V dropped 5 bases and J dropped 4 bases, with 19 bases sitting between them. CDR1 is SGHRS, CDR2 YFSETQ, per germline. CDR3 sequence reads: CASSAVTPSGYNEQFF. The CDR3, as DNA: TGCGCCAGCAGTGCTGTAACACCCAGCGGGTACAATGAGCAGTTCTTC.

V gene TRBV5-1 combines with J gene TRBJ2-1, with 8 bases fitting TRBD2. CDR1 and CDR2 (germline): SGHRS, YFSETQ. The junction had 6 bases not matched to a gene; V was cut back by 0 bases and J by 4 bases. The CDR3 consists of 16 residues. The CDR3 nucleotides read TGCGCCAGCAGCTTGGGGTATCGGGGGGGTTACAATGAGCAGTTCTTC. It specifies CASSLGYRGGYNEQFF.

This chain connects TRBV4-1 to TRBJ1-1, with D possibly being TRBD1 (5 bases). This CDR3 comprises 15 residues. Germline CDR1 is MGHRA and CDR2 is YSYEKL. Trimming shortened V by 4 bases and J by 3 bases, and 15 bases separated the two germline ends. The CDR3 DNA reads TGCGCCAGCAGCCGACTTGGCAGGGAGGACACTGAAGCTTTCTTT. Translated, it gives CASSRLGREDTEAFF.

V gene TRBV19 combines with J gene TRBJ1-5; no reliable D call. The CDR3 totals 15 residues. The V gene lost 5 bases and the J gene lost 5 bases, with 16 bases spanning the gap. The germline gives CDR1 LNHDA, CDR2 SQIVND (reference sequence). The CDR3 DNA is TGTGCCAGTAGTCCCAAAGGTAAGGAGTATCAGCCCCAGCATTTT. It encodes CASSPKGKEYQPQHF.

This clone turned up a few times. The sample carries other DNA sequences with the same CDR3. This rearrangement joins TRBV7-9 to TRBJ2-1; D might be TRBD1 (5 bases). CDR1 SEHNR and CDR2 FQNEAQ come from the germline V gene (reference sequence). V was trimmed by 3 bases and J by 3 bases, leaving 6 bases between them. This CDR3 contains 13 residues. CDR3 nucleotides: TGTGCCAGCAGCTTCGACAGCTACAATGAGCAGTTCTTC. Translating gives CASSFDSYNEQFF.